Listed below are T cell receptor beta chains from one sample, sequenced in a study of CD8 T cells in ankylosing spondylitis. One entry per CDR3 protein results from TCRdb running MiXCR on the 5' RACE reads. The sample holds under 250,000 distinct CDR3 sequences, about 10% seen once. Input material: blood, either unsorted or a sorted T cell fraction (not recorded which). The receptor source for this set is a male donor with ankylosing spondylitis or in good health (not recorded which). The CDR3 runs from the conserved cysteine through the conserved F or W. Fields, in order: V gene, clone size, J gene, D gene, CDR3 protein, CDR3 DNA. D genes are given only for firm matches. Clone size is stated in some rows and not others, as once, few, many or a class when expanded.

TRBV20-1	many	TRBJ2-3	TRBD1	CSARGAGGPDTQYF	TGCAGTGCTAGGGGGGCAGGGGGCCCAGATACGCAGTATTTT
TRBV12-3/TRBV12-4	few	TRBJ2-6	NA	CASSQGGSGANVLTF	TGTGCCAGCAGTCAGGGGGGCTCTGGGGCCAACGTCCTGACTTTC
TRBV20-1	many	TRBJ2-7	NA	CSARILRDGTYEQYF	TGCAGTGCTAGAATACTTAGAGACGGAACCTACGAGCAGTACTTC
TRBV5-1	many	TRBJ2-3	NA	CASSLESGASDTQYF	TGCGCCAGCAGCTTGGAATCCGGAGCGTCAGATACGCAGTATTTT
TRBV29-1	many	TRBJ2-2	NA	CSVTSPDAEGTGELFF	TGCAGCGTTACGTCCCCAGATGCCGAGGGCACCGGGGAGCTGTTTTTT
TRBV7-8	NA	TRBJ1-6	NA	CASSSWTENSPLHF	TGTGCCAGCAGCTCGTGGACGGAAAATTCACCCCTCCACTTT
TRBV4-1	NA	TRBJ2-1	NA	CASSLREPTGMPYNEQFF	TGCGCCAGCAGCTTACGAGAGCCAACAGGGATGCCCTACAATGAGCAGTTCTTC
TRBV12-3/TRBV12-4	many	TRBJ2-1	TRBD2	CASSSSLAAYNEQFF	TGTGCCAGCAGTTCCTCACTAGCGGCCTACAATGAGCAGTTCTTC
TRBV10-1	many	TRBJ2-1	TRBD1	CASRGTGFPQRSSYNEQFF	TGCGCCAGCAGGGGGACAGGGTTCCCTCAACGGAGCTCCTACAATGAGCAGTTCTTC
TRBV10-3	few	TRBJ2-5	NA	CAISESLGVTETQYF	TGTGCCATCAGTGAGTCCCTCGGGGTCACAGAGACCCAGTACTTC